This is a list of T cell receptor beta chains from one sample in a study of regulatory T cells in long-lasting Graves disease. Via MiXCR, TCRdb re-called the multiplex PCR reads, giving one row per CDR3 protein. This table holds around 500,000 distinct CDR3 sequences, 12% found once. The same sample was also used in a study of T cells in Graves' hyperthyroidism and ophthalmopathy.

The input for sequencing was peripheral blood mononuclear cells (PBMCs), taken at new diagnosis, from a patient treated with antithyroid drugs. The receptors here all came from a woman in her 30s with Graves disease. The CDR3 runs from the conserved cysteine through the conserved F or W. The order of the fields is clone size, V gene, J gene, D gene, CDR3 protein, CDR3 DNA. A D gene is named only where the DNA matches it firmly. Not every row has a clone size; where given, it reads once, few, many or a size class.

size: many; V: TRBV11-2; J: TRBJ2-1; D: TRBD1; CDR3: CASSWTGGGNEQFF; DNA: TGTGCCAGCAGCTGGACAGGGGGAGGGAATGAGCAGTTCTTC
size: -; V: TRBV6-1; J: TRBJ2-3; D: -; CDR3: CASSRRVLAFEYF; DNA: TGTGCCAGCAGTCGACGGGTGCTAGCGTTCGAATATTTT
size: many; V: TRBV28; J: TRBJ1-2; D: -; CDR3: CASSSDFIGARWGSRYGYTF; DNA: TGTGCCAGCAGTTCCGACTTTATCGGGGCCCGGTGGGGCTCTAGGTATGGCTACACCTTC
size: -; V: TRBV7-9; J: TRBJ2-6; D: -; CDR3: CASRLLSAGANVLTF; DNA: TGTGCCAGCAGATTATTGTCAGCTGGGGCCAACGTCCTGACTTTC
size: many; V: TRBV10-3; J: TRBJ1-6; D: -; CDR3: CAMGHANSPLHF; DNA: TGTGCCATGGGACACGCTAATTCACCCCTCCACTTT
size: -; V: TRBV15; J: TRBJ1-2; D: -; CDR3: CATSRDRAGSYGYTF; DNA: TGTGCCACCAGCAGAGATCGGGCCGGCTCTTATGGCTACACCTTC
size: few; V: TRBV28; J: TRBJ1-5; D: -; CDR3: CPSSFGRFNSNQPQHF; DNA: TGTCCCAGCAGTTTCGGGAGATTTAATAGCAATCAGCCCCAGCATTTT
size: many; V: TRBV11-3; J: TRBJ2-1; D: -; CDR3: CASSLYSGEQFF; DNA: TGTGCCAGCAGCTTATATAGCGGTGAGCAGTTCTTC
size: few; V: TRBV7-9; J: TRBJ1-3; D: TRBD1; CDR3: CASSDRGTPGNTIYF; DNA: TGTGCCAGCAGCGACAGGGGAACACCTGGAAACACCATATATTTT
size: -; V: TRBV12-3/TRBV12-4; J: TRBJ1-2; D: TRBD1; CDR3: CASRWTGTGFGYTF; DNA: TGTGCCAGCAGATGGACCGGGACAGGGTTTGGCTACACCTTC
size: many; V: TRBV12-3/TRBV12-4; J: TRBJ2-7; D: TRBD1; CDR3: CASSLPTGRLSESEQYF; DNA: TGTGCCAGCAGTCTCCCGACAGGGCGTCTTTCAGAATCCGAGCAGTACTTC
size: -; V: TRBV5-1; J: TRBJ2-1; D: TRBD2; CDR3: CASSLVFAGAYNEQFF; DNA: TGCGCCAGCAGCTTGGTCTTTGCGGGAGCCTACAATGAGCAGTTCTTC
size: many; V: TRBV6-5; J: TRBJ2-5; D: TRBD2; CDR3: CASSYRRGGQETQYF; DNA: TGTGCCAGCAGTTACCGTCGGGGGGGCCAAGAGACCCAGTACTTC
size: -; V: TRBV7-2; J: TRBJ2-4; D: -; CDR3: CASTPPGKNIQYF; DNA: TGTGCCAGCACCCCCCCCGGCAAAAACATTCAGTACTTC
size: many; V: TRBV4-1; J: TRBJ1-6; D: -; CDR3: CASSLWLGSPLHF; DNA: TGCGCCAGCAGCCTGTGGCTCGGATCACCCCTCCACTTT